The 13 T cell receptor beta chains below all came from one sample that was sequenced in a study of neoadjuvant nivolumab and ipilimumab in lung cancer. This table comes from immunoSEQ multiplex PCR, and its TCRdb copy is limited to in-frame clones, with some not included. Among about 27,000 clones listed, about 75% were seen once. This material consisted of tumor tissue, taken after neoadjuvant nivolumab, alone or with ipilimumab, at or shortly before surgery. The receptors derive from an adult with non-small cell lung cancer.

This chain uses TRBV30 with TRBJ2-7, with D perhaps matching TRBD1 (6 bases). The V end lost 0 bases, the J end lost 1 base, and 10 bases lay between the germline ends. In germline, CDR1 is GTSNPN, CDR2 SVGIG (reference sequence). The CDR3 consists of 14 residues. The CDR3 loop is CAWSVQGRSYEQYF. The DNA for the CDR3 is TGTGCCTGGAGTGTACAGGGTCGGTCCTACGAGCAGTACTTC.

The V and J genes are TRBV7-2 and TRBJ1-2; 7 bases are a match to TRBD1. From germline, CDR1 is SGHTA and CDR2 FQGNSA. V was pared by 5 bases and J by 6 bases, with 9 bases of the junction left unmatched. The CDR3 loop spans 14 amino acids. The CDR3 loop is CASSTFDRVHGYTF. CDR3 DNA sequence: TGTGCCAGCAGCACCTTCGACAGGGTTCATGGCTACACCTTC.

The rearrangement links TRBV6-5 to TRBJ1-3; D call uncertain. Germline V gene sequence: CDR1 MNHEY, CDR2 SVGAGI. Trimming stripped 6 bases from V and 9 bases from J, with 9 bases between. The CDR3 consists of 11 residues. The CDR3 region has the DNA TGTGCCAGCAGAAAAGACATCACCATATATTTT. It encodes CASRKDITIYF.

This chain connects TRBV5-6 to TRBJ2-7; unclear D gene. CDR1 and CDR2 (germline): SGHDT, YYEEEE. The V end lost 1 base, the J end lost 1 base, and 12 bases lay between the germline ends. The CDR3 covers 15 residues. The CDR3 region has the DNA TGTGCCAGCAGCTTGACCCCCCTCACTTCCTACGAGCAGTACTTC. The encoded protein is CASSLTPLTSYEQYF.

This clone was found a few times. CDR3 DNA sequence: TGTGCCTGGAGCGGGGAGTCCTACGAGCAGTACTTC. Amino acid sequence: CAWSGESYEQYF. This chain joins TRBV30 and TRBJ2-7; D possibly corresponds to TRBD2 (5 bases). CDR3 length equals 12 residues. Germline CDR1 reads GTSNPN; CDR2 reads SVGIG (reference sequence). Trimming removed 3 bases at V and 1 base at J, with 7 bases between.

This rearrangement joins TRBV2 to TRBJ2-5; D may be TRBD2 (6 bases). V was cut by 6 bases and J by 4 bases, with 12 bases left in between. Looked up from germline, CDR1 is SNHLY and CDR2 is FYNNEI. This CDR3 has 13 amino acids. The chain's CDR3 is CASSRDSGETQYF. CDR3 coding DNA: TGTGCCAGCAGCCGGGACTCCGGAGAGACCCAGTACTTC.

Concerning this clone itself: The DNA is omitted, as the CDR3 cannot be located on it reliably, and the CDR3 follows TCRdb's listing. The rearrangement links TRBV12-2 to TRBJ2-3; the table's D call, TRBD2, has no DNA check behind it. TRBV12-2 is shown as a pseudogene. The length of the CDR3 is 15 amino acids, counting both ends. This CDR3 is CASRLVGGGTDTQYF.

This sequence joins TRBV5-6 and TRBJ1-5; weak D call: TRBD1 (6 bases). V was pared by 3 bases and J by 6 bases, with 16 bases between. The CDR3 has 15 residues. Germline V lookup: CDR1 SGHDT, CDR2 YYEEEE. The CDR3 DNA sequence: TGTGCCAGCAGCTGGGGGCGGGGGGTCGGTCAGCCCCAGCATTTT. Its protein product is CASSWGRGVGQPQHF.

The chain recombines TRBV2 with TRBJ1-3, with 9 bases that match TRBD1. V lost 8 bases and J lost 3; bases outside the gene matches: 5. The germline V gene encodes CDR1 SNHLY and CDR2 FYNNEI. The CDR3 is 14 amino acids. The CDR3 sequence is CASGRTGVGNTIYF. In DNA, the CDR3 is TGTGCCAGCGGAAGGACAGGGGTTGGAAACACCATATATTTT.

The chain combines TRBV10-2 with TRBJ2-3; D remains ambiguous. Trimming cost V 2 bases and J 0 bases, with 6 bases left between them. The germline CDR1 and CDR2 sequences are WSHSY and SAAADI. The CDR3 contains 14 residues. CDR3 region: CASSEDRSTDTQYF. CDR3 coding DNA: TGCGCCAGCAGTGAGGACCGGAGCACAGATACGCAGTATTTT.

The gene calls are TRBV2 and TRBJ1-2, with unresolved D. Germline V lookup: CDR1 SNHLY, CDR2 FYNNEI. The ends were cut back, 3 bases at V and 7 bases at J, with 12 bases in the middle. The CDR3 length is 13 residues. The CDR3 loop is CASSEELPFGYTF. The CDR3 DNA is TGTGCCAGCAGTGAGGAGTTGCCCTTTGGCTACACCTTC.

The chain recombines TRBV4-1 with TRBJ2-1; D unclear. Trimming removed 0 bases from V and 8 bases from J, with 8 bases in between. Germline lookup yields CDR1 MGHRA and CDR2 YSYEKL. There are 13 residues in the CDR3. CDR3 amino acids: CASSQDRNYEQFF. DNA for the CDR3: TGCGCCAGCAGCCAAGATCGGAACTATGAGCAGTTCTTC.

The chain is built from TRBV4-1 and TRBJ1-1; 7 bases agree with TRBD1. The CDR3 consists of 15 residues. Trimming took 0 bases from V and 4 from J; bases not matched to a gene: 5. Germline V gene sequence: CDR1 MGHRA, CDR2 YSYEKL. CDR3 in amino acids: CASSQDWDSPTEAFF. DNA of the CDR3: TGCGCCAGCAGCCAAGATTGGGACAGCCCCACTGAAGCTTTCTTT.